The clone carrying this TCR beta chain was detected a few times. Germline-derived CDR1 and CDR2 are SGHTA and FQGTGA. The CDR3 has 15 residues. V trimming: 2 bases; J trimming: 3 bases; junction bases outside the gene matches: 6. This sample was taken from a study of blood T cell repertoires in COVID-19. On the study more broadly: The United States, Italy and Spain supplied acute and convalescent COVID-19 samples. PBMCs, B-cell-depleted T cells, or T cells provided the cDNA or gDNA that made up the material.

Seattle-derived patients entered the study during active infection and were followed longitudinally. Per the authors' pipeline: Quantification of nucleated cells was approximated via reference gene primer amplification. Profiling relied on immunoSEQ multiplex PCR, and the TCRdb table lists in-frame clones only, not all of them. For V, J and clone size, that table is used; D and trimming come from the DNA. The table shows some 57,000 clones, with over 65% occurring only once. The material sequenced was peripheral blood. V and J are TRBV7-3 and TRBJ2-5, with 7 positions matching TRBD1. This sequence originates from a man older than 75 with COVID-19, enrolled during active disease. The CDR3 DNA follows: TGTGCCAGCAGCTTATCCGGGACAGAGGAAGAGACCCAGTACTTC. Amino acid sequence: CASSLSGTEEETQYF.